This T cell receptor (beta chain) derives from a study of cytomegalovirus exposure and HLA in healthy donors. Some clones are missing from TCRdb's copy, which holds only in-frame ones; the method was immunoSEQ multiplex PCR. There are about 180,000 clones in the sample; 75% to 90% occur only once, and about 17% lies in the top ten. With respect to this clone: Its antigen is unidentified.

The donors were in the 120-subject validation cohort, distinct from the roughly 600-subject first cohort. Study-wide results and limits: Three CMV-associated chains proved CMV antigen-specific in vitro. Most TCR sequences proved rare, with some public TCRs found in many donors. TCR beta chains numbering 164 were designated cytomegalovirus-associated.

In germline, CDR1 is SGHAT, CDR2 FQNNGV. V was shortened by 1 base and J by 8 bases, with 5 bases between the two germline ends. The CDR3 loop spans 12 amino acids. This clonotype was sampled from a man younger than 30 in good health and CMV-seropositive. The chain joins TRBV11-2 to TRBJ2-2, with unresolved D. The sample consisted of PBMCs. For the CDR3, the DNA is TGTGCCAGCAGCTTAGTGGAGGGGGAGCTGTTTTTT. It translates to CASSLVEGELFF.